Below, 11 T cell receptor beta chains from the same sample are listed, as sequenced in a study of T cells in Graves' hyperthyroidism and ophthalmopathy. Amplification yielded TCR beta CDR3 regions, with RNA transcripts as the source. The TCR CDR3 was amplified in a first-round RT-PCR using the HTBI primer set. MiXCR, run by TCRdb on the multiplex PCR reads, gives a single entry per CDR3 protein. The data show hundreds of thousands of distinct CDR3 sequences, more than 15% seen once. The sequencing sample was made of blood. The receptors come from a woman aged 40-49 years with Graves' ophthalmopathy.

The chain couples TRBV14 to TRBJ2-1, with TRBD2 matching over 8 bases. V gave up 6 bases and J gave up 4 bases; unmatched junction bases: 8. Germline V CDR1 and CDR2: SGHDN, FVKESK. This CDR3 is built from 15 residues. As DNA, the CDR3 is TGTGCCAGCAGTTCTTACTCTAGCGGGTACAATGAGCAGTTCTTC. This gives the protein CASSSYSSGYNEQFF.

This clonotype was counted many times. J is TRBJ1-4 and V is TRBV20-1; TRBD1 matches at 8 bases. Trimming at V came to 5 bases and at J to 3 bases, leaving 8 bases not matched to a gene. The CDR3 has 15 amino acids. The germline V gene has CDR1 DFQATT and CDR2 SNEGSKA (reference sequence). The CDR3 nucleotides read TGCAGTGCTCCGGACTGGGACAGGTCTAATGAAAAACTGTTTTTT. Amino acid sequence: CSAPDWDRSNEKLFF.

This clonotype has ten or more counts. The V gene is TRBV11-2, the J gene TRBJ2-3; the D gene is possibly TRBD1 (6 bases). V was cut by 5 bases and J by 7 bases, with 16 bases left in between. The CDR3 spans 14 residues. Germline-derived CDR1 and CDR2 are SGHAT and FQNNGV. The CDR3 sequence: CASSLIYRENTQYF. The CDR3 DNA is TGTGCCAGCAGCCTAATTTACAGGGAAAATACGCAGTATTTT.

This clonotype has a count of ten or more. The genes are TRBV11-2 and TRBJ1-2; no reliable D call. The V gene's germline CDR1 is SGHAT and CDR2 FQNNGV. There are 13 residues in the CDR3. V gave up 0 bases and J gave up 6 bases, with 8 bases separating them. Here the CDR3 reads CASSLEGYHGYTF. CDR3 DNA: TGTGCCAGCAGCTTAGAAGGGTACCATGGCTACACCTTC.

This clonotype was counted ten times or more. V is TRBV7-9 and J is TRBJ2-3, with D uncertain. CDR1 and CDR2 (germline): SEHNR, FQNEAQ (reference sequence). Trimming took 5 bases from V and 5 from J, leaving 8 bases between them. The CDR3 has 12 residues. Here the CDR3 DNA reads TGTGCCAGCAGCGTTTTGCGAGATACGCAGTATTTT. Translation: CASSVLRDTQYF.

There are many counts of this clonotype. The chain is built from TRBV11-2 and TRBJ2-7; 11 bases are a match to TRBD2. This CDR3 is built from 16 residues. V lost 5 bases and J lost 2; bases outside the gene matches: 8. CDR1 is SGHAT and CDR2 is FQNNGV in the germline V gene. The CDR3 region has the DNA TGTGCCAGCAGCCGACTCACTAGCGGGGGAACCTACGAGCAGTACTTC. This encodes CASSRLTSGGTYEQYF.

This clonotype was counted at least ten times. The V gene is TRBV11-2, the J gene TRBJ2-1; 8 nucleotides line up with TRBD2. The length of the CDR3 is 12 residues. Trimming took 5 bases from V and 15 from J; bases not matched to a gene: 9. Germline CDR1 SGHAT, CDR2 FQNNGV. The CDR3 nucleotides read TGTGCCAGCAGCAAACCGGGACTAGGTGCGTTCTTC. Protein product: CASSKPGLGAFF.

This clonotype was detected many times. The CDR3 DNA reads as TGTGCCAGCAGCCAAATAGCGGGGTCCTACAATGAGCAGTTCTTC. The encoded protein is CASSQIAGSYNEQFF. The genes are TRBV7-9 and TRBJ2-1; 8 nucleotides align to TRBD2. The junction had 4 bases not matched to a gene; V was cut back by 5 bases and J by 1 base. From germline, CDR1 is SEHNR and CDR2 FQNEAQ (reference sequence). CDR3 length: 15 amino acids. Using reference TRBV7-9 and TRBJ2-1 for the parts outside the CDR3, the full variable domain is DTGVSQNPRHKITKRGQNVTFRCDPISEHNRLYWYRQTLGQGPEFLTYFQNEAQLEKSRLLSDRFSAERPKGSFSTLEIQRTEQGDSAMYLCASSQIAGSYNEQFFGPGTRLTVL.

This clonotype was counted only a few times. Germline and junction disagree at one end, which may indicate a read error. CDR3 loop: CASSLTANTGAFF. CDR3 coding DNA: TGTGCCAGCAGCTTGACAGCTAACACTGGAGCTTTCTTT. The rearrangement joins TRBV11-3 to TRBJ1-1; D possibly corresponds to TRBD1 (5 bases). The CDR3 consists of 13 residues. Germline values: CDR1 SGHNT, CDR2 YENEEA. The complete variable domain, with remaining parts taken from reference TRBV11-3 and TRBJ1-1, reads EAGVVQSPRYKIIEKKQPVAFWCNPISGHNTLYWYLQNLGQGPELLIRYENEEAVDDSQLPKDRFSAERLKGVDSTLKIQPAELGDSAVYLCASSLTANTGAFFGQGTRLTVV.

Notes on this clonotype: A much larger clone is a single base away; this may be a read error. The V and J genes are TRBV30 and TRBJ1-2, with TRBD1 matching over 7 bases. The CDR3 is 11 amino acids. Germline V gene data show CDR1 as GTSNPN and CDR2 as SVGIG (reference sequence). The DNA of the CDR3 is TGTGCCTGGGCCCGACAGGGTGGCTACGCCTTC. Translated: CAWARQGGYAF.

The chain employs TRBV29-1 and TRBJ2-5, with 8 positions matching TRBD1. In germline, CDR1 is SQVTM, CDR2 ANQGSEA. This CDR3 is built from 12 residues. Germline trimming cut 2 bases from V and 5 bases from J; bases unmatched to any gene: 1. The CDR3 is CSVEYRGETQYF. The CDR3 DNA is TGCAGCGTTGAATACAGGGGGGAGACCCAGTACTTC.